The 8 T cell receptor beta chains given below trace back to one sample, sequenced in a study of blood T cell repertoires in COVID-19. The method was immunoSEQ multiplex PCR; TCRdb's version includes in-frame clones alone and lacks a portion of them. The top ten clones hold 18% of a sample with some 93,000 clones, around nine tenths of them seen once. Sequencing was carried out using peripheral blood. Every receptor here comes from a woman of 80 years or more with acute or convalescent COVID-19.

This clone came up a few times. DNA for the CDR3: TGCGCCAGCAGCTTGGAGGGCGACAGGGTGGATGGCTACACCTTC. This codes for CASSLEGDRVDGYTF. The chain joins TRBV5-1 to TRBJ1-2, with TRBD1 identical over 7 bases. Germline V gene sequence: CDR1 SGHRS, CDR2 YFSETQ. The ends lost 0 bases at V and 6 bases at J; junction bases unmatched: 8. The CDR3 contains 15 residues.

V and J are TRBV19 and TRBJ2-1; TRBD1 aligns across 8 bases. Germline values: CDR1 LNHDA, CDR2 SQIVND (reference sequence). With 4 bases clipped from V and 5 bases from J, the junction kept 7 bases outside the gene matches. The CDR3 totals 15 residues. The CDR3 coding sequence is TGTGCCAGTAGTAGTCCGGGACAGGATCACAATGAGCAGTTCTTC. It codes for CASSSPGQDHNEQFF.

This rearrangement joins TRBV5-1 to TRBJ1-6; 7 positions match TRBD1. J gave up 12 bases and V 4 bases, and 13 bases lay outside the gene matches. The length of the CDR3 is 15 residues. Germline V gene sequence: CDR1 SGHRS, CDR2 YFSETQ. CDR3 protein: CASSTTTGWGKPLHF. Here the CDR3 DNA reads TGCGCCAGCAGCACTACGACAGGGTGGGGGAAACCCCTCCACTTT.

V and J are TRBV3-1 (or the pseudogene TRBV3-2) and TRBJ2-5, with D maybe TRBD2 (5 bases). The V end was cut by 1 base, the J end by 1 base, with 13 bases between. The CDR3 is made up of 16 amino acids. The germline V gene has CDR1 LGHDT and CDR2 YNNKEL (reference sequence). The CDR3 nucleotides read TGTGCCAGCAGCCAAGTCGTGCCTGGAGGCCAAGAGACCCAGTACTTC. Residues: CASSQVVPGGQETQYF.

This clone was counted a single time. This rearrangement joins TRBV19 to TRBJ1-1; maybe TRBD1 (5 bases). V lost 3 bases to trimming and J lost 0 bases, with 14 bases between them. The germline V gene has CDR1 LNHDA and CDR2 SQIVND (reference sequence). There are 16 residues in the CDR3. This CDR3 reads CASSMETARVNTEAFF. The CDR3 DNA reads TGTGCCAGTAGTATGGAGACAGCCCGAGTGAACACTGAAGCTTTCTTT.

The J gene is TRBJ1-2, the V gene TRBV24-1; possible D gene TRBD1, 5 bases. The length of the CDR3 is 15 residues. V was clipped by 9 bases and J by 6 bases, with 22 bases between them. The germline gives CDR1 KGHDR, CDR2 SFDVKD. CDR3: CATGDSQMGGNGYTF. In nucleotides, the CDR3 is TGTGCCACCGGGGACTCACAAATGGGGGGAAATGGCTACACCTTC.

The V and J genes are TRBV6-5 and TRBJ1-1; a possible D gene is TRBD1 (6 bases). V was trimmed by 7 bases and J by 0 bases, leaving 12 bases between them. CDR1 is MNHEY, CDR2 SVGAGI, per germline. CDR3 size: 14 residues. CDR3 sequence reads: CASTPGTLNTEAFF. The CDR3 DNA reads TGTGCCAGCACTCCGGGGACACTGAACACTGAAGCTTTCTTT.

The J gene is TRBJ1-3, the V gene TRBV2; 10 bases fit TRBD1. V lost 6 bases to trimming and J lost 3 bases; unmatched junction nucleotides: 5. The CDR3 spans 15 residues. The V gene's germline CDR1 is SNHLY and CDR2 FYNNEI. The CDR3 region is CASRDRGSIGNTIYF. In DNA, the CDR3 is TGTGCCAGCAGGGACAGGGGGTCCATTGGAAACACCATATATTTT.